The rows below give T cell receptor beta chains drawn from one sample of a study of regulatory T cells in long-lasting Graves disease. TCRdb called the multiplex PCR reads again in MiXCR, with one record for every CDR3 protein. Among around 500,000 distinct CDR3 sequences listed, around 20% were seen once. The sequencing used peripheral blood mononuclear cells (PBMCs), collected when the disease was refractory, from a patient treated with antithyroid drugs. The source of these receptors is a female donor with Graves disease. CDR3s include the opening cysteine and the closing phenylalanine or tryptophan. The D gene is left open where the match is weak. Size is stated for part of the rows, as once, few or many counts, or as a class when the clone is expanded.

V gene	clone size	J gene	CDR3 length	D gene	CDR3 DNA	CDR3 protein
TRBV5-4	few	TRBJ2-5	13	.	TGTGCCAGCAGCTCGAGGGGTCTTCAGACCCAGTACTTC	CASSSRGLQTQYF
TRBV18	few	TRBJ2-7	14	.	TGTGCCAGCTCACCACCTACCAGAGCCTACGAGCAGTACTTC	CASSPPTRAYEQYF
TRBV7-2	few	TRBJ1-5	16	TRBD1	TGTGCCAGCAGCTTAGATCTGGACAGGGGCAATCAGCCCCAGCATTTT	CASSLDLDRGNQPQHF
TRBV7-7	few	TRBJ2-7	16	TRBD2	TGTGCTAGCAGCCAGAACGTAGCGGGAGGGCCTATGGAGCAGTACTTC	CASSQNVAGGPMEQYF
TRBV6-1	.	TRBJ1-5	11	.	TGTGCCAGAGGTAGCAATCAGCCCCAGCATTTT	CARGSNQPQHF
TRBV2	many	TRBJ1-1	10	.	TGTGCCAGCGCAAGGACAGACTCTTTCTTT	CASARTDSFF
TRBV7-8	.	TRBJ1-4	12	.	TGTGCCAGCAGCTTAGTCGCTGAAAAACTGTTTTTT	CASSLVAEKLFF
TRBV24-1	many	TRBJ2-5	16	TRBD1	TGTGCCACCAGTGACCTGACAGGGGGGGACAAAGAGACCCAGTACTTC	CATSDLTGGDKETQYF
TRBV30	many	TRBJ1-1	15	TRBD1	TGTGCCTGGTTTACTCCGGGACAGCGAAACACTGAAGCTTTCTTT	CAWFTPGQRNTEAFF
TRBV12-3/TRBV12-4	many	TRBJ2-2	17	.	TGTGCCAGCAGTAGAGAGGTGGCGACCACGAACACCGGGGAGCTGTTTTTT	CASSREVATTNTGELFF
TRBV13	few	TRBJ2-7	16	.	TGTGCCAGCAGCCCAAGCCCCCGGGACGGATCCTACGAGCAGTACTTC	CASSPSPRDGSYEQYF
TRBV6-2/TRBV6-3	many	TRBJ2-2	16	.	TGTGCCAGCAGTTCCCCCGGGGGTGCCCTCACCGGGGAGCTGTTTTTT	CASSSPGGALTGELFF
TRBV7-3	few	TRBJ1-2	13	.	TGTGCCAGCAGCCCCTCCGGTGGGGATGGCTACACCTTC	CASSPSGGDGYTF
TRBV4-1	.	TRBJ2-7	15	.	TGCGCCAGCAGCCAAGTTGTAGGGGAAATCTACGAGCAGTACTTC	CASSQVVGEIYEQYF
TRBV11-2	many	TRBJ2-6	13	.	TGTGCCAGCAGCGTGGGTGGGGCCAACGTCCTGACTTTC	CASSVGGANVLTF
TRBV20-1	few	TRBJ2-7	16	TRBD2	TGCAGTGCTAGAGAGGAGATAGCGGGAGACCCCTACGAGCAGTACTTC	CSAREEIAGDPYEQYF
TRBV25-1	many	TRBJ1-1	14	.	TGTGCCAGCAGTGTCCCGGGCCCCACAGATCAGGCTTTCTTT	CASSVPGPTDQAFF
TRBV11-2	.	TRBJ1-5	13	.	TGTGCCAGCAGTCAATCGGGGGGAGGGCCCCAGCATTTT	CASSQSGGGPQHF
TRBV10-2	.	TRBJ2-2	16	TRBD2	TGCGCCAGCAGGCCGACTAGCGGTTGGAACACCGGGGAGCTGTTTTTT	CASRPTSGWNTGELFF
TRBV11-2	.	TRBJ2-2	16	TRBD2	TGTGCCAGCAGCTTCTCCGGGACTAGACCCACCGGGGAGCTGTTTTTT	CASSFSGTRPTGELFF
TRBV4-1	.	TRBJ2-2	15	TRBD1	TGCGCCAGCAGCCATGGGGACAGGGGCACCGGGGAGCTGTTTTTT	CASSHGDRGTGELFF
TRBV15	.	TRBJ1-2	12	.	TGTGCCACAGGGGGGGGGGCGGAGGACTACACCTTC	CATGGGAEDYTF
TRBV18	.	TRBJ1-1	12	.	TGTGCCAGCTCACCGGCAGGGGCCGGTGCTTTCTTT	CASSPAGAGAFF
TRBV5-5	.	TRBJ2-3	14	.	TGCGCCAGCAATTACAGGGTGAACACAGATACGCAGTATTTT	CASNYRVNTDTQYF
TRBV3-1	many	TRBJ1-1	17	TRBD1	TGTGCCAGCAGCCAAGGGACAGGGGGCCGAATAGGAACTGAAGCTTTCTTT	CASSQGTGGRIGTEAFF
TRBV6-2/TRBV6-3	few	TRBJ1-1	14	.	TGTGCCAGCAGTTACGGGGGGGCCAGCACTGAAGCTTTCTTT	CASSYGGASTEAFF
TRBV29-1	many	TRBJ2-6	16	.	TGCAGCGTTGAAGATCTCAGTGTGGCTGGGGCCAACGTCCTGACTTTC	CSVEDLSVAGANVLTF
TRBV20-1	many	TRBJ2-7	14	.	TGCAGTGCTAGGGCAGCGACCAACTCCTACGAGCAGTACTTC	CSARAATNSYEQYF
TRBV7-9	few	TRBJ2-1	14	.	TGTGCCAGCAGGTACTCAGGAGGGGACGGGGTGCAGTTCTTC	CASRYSGGDGVQFF
TRBV28	many	TRBJ2-7	17	TRBD2	TGTGCCAGCAGTTTTCAAAGCGGGAGCTCCTTCCGGGACGAGCAGTACTTC	CASSFQSGSSFRDEQYF
TRBV11-1	few	TRBJ2-5	15	TRBD1	TGTGCCAGCAGTCCCGGGACAGCGATAAAAGAGACCCAGTACTTC	CASSPGTAIKETQYF